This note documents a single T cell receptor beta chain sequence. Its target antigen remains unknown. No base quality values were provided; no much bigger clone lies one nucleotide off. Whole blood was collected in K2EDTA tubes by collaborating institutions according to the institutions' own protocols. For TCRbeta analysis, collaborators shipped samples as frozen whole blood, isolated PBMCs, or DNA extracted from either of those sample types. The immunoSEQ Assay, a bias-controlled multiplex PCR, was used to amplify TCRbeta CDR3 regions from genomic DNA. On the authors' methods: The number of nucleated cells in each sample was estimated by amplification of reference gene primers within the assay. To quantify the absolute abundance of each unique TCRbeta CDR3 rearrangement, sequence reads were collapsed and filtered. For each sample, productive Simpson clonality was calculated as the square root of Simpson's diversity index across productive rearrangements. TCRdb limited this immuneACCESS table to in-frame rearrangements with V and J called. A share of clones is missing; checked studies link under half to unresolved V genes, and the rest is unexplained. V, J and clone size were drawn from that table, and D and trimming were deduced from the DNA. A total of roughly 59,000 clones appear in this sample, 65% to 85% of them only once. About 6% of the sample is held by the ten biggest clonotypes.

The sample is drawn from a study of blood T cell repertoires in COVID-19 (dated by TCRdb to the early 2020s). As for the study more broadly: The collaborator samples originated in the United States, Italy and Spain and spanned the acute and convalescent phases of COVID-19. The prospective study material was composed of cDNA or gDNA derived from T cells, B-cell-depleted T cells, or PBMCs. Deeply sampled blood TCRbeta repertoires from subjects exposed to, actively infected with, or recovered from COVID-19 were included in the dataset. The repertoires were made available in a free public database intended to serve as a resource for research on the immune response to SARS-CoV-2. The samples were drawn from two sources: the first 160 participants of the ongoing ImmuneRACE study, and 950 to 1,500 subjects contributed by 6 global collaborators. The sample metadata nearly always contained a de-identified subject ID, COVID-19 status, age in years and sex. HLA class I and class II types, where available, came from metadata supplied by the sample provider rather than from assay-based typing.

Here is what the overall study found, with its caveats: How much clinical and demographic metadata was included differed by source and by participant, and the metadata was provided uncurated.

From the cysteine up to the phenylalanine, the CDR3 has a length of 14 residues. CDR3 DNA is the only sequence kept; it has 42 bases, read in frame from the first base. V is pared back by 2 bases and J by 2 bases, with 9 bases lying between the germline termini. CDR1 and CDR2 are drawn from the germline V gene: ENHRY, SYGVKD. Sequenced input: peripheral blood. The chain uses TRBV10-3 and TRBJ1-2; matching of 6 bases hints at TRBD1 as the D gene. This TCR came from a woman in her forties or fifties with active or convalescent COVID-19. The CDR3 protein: CAISEGGINYGYTF. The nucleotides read TGTGCCATCAGTGAGGGGGGCATAAACTATGGCTACACCTTC.